The 19 T cell receptor beta chains given below trace back to one sample, sequenced in a study of shared clonotypes between healthy human individuals. Assay: immunoSEQ multiplex PCR; the TCRdb copy retains only in-frame clones and omits some. The sample holds some 2,500,000 clones, 85% to 95% seen once. Sequencing was done on a sample of naive CD4+ T cells from PBMCs. Sample subset: CD45RA+ positively selected. The receptor source for this set is a young man in good health. Some clones in this sample may be carry-over from other donors' samples.

The rearrangement uses TRBV28 and TRBJ1-6; 7 bases align to TRBD1. The germline V gene has CDR1 MDHEN and CDR2 SYDVKM. Germline trimming cut 6 bases from V and 9 bases from J; bases unmatched to any gene: 11. CDR3 size: 15 residues. The CDR3 is CASSYPGTVTSPLHF. The DNA for the CDR3 is TGTGCCAGCAGCTATCCCGGGACAGTGACTTCACCCCTCCACTTT. Full variable domain (outside the CDR3, taken from reference TRBV28 and TRBJ1-6): DVKVTQSSRYLVKRTGEKVFLECVQDMDHENMFWYRQDPGLGLRLIYFSYDVKMKEKGDIPEGYSVSREKKERFSLILESASTNQTSMYLCASSYPGTVTSPLHFGNGTRLTVT.

This clone appeared a single time. The chain couples TRBV29-1 to TRBJ2-1; D gene ambiguous. This CDR3 comprises 12 residues. The V gene lost 6 bases and the J gene lost 4 bases, with 10 bases spanning the gap. CDR1 and CDR2 (germline): SQVTM, ANQGSEA. The CDR3 loop is CSVASNYNEQFF. In DNA, the CDR3 is TGCAGCGTGGCCTCAAATTACAATGAGCAGTTCTTC.

The chain links TRBV29-1 to TRBJ2-1, with 7 bases identical to TRBD1. The CDR3 has 12 residues. V trimming: 6 bases; J trimming: 8 bases; junction bases outside the gene matches: 7. Germline V CDR1 and CDR2: SQVTM, ANQGSEA. This CDR3 is CSVWDQGDEQFF. The CDR3 coding sequence is TGCAGCGTCTGGGATCAGGGGGATGAGCAGTTCTTC.

This clone showed up just once. The chain is built from TRBV11-3 and TRBJ2-2; 7 bases match TRBD2. J gave up 3 bases and V 3 bases, and 7 bases lay outside the gene matches. CDR1 is SGHNT and CDR2 is YENEEA in the germline V gene. The CDR3 extends over 16 amino acids. CDR3 DNA: TGTGCCAGCAGCTTGGGGGGAGGGATGTACACCGGGGAGCTGTTTTTT. Residues: CASSLGGGMYTGELFF.

The chain employs TRBV19 and TRBJ1-5; D perhaps matches TRBD1 (5 bases). Looked up from germline, CDR1 is LNHDA and CDR2 is SQIVND (reference sequence). V gave up 4 bases and J gave up 4 bases, with 14 bases separating them. The CDR3 has 15 residues. CDR3 nucleotides: TGTGCCAGTAGTACGGGTGAGGGGCGGAATCAGCCCCAGCATTTT. It is translated as CASSTGEGRNQPQHF.

The CDR3 reads CASSVSRGRAGYTF. In nucleotides, the CDR3 is TGTGCCAGCAGCGTCAGTCGGGGGAGGGCTGGCTACACCTTC. J is TRBJ1-2 and V is TRBV5-8, with TRBD1 as a possible D gene (5 bases). The CDR3 length is 14 residues. Germline CDR1 and CDR2: SGHTS and YDEGEE. V shed 4 bases and J shed 7 bases, with 17 bases lying between them.

On this clone itself: At the DNA level, this CDR3 is encoded by other sequences in the same sample as well. The V call is TRBV6-5, the J call TRBJ2-3, with no clear D. This CDR3 has 13 residues. Looked up from germline, CDR1 is MNHEY and CDR2 is SVGAGI. Trimming stripped 5 bases from V and 0 bases from J, with 6 bases between. The CDR3 here is CASSRDSTDTQYF. The CDR3 DNA reads TGTGCCAGCAGTCGAGATAGCACAGATACGCAGTATTTT.

The chain uses TRBV28 and TRBJ1-2; D gene uncertain. CDR1 and CDR2 (germline): MDHEN, SYDVKM. The CDR3 consists of 14 residues. V gave up 6 bases and J gave up 2 bases, with 13 bases separating them. The CDR3 DNA is TGTGCCAGCAGCCATCGGACGGCCAACTATGGCTACACCTTC. Protein product: CASSHRTANYGYTF.

The chain has TRBV18 and TRBJ1-4, with D perhaps matching TRBD1 (5 bases). The V gene lost 6 bases and the J gene lost 0 bases, with 20 bases spanning the gap. The germline V gene has CDR1 KGHSH and CDR2 LQKENI. The CDR3 extends over 18 amino acids. The CDR3 here is CASSQRITGFATNEKLFF. In nucleotides, the CDR3 is TGTGCCAGCTCTCAAAGAATCACAGGCTTTGCAACTAATGAAAAACTGTTTTTT.

With regard to this clone: The same CDR3 also results from other DNA sequences found in this sample. V usage is TRBV7-9 and J usage is TRBJ2-5; 7 bases align to TRBD1. Germline assignment: CDR1 SEHNR and CDR2 FQNEAQ (reference sequence). The trim removed 5 bases at V and 2 bases at J, leaving 5 bases unmatched. The CDR3 loop spans 14 amino acids. The CDR3 DNA is TGTGCCAGCAGCCCTGGGACAGCTCAAGAGACCCAGTACTTC. It translates to CASSPGTAQETQYF.

This chain joins TRBV10-3 and TRBJ2-1; possible D gene TRBD2, 5 bases. There are 15 residues in the CDR3. Trimming cost V 0 bases and J 4 bases, with 10 bases left between them. Germline V gene lookup returns CDR1 ENHRY and CDR2 SYGVKD. The CDR3 region has the DNA TGTGCCATCAGTGAGTCTAGAGCGGTATACAATGAGCAGTTCTTC. As protein: CAISESRAVYNEQFF.

About this clone: The same CDR3 can be traced to other DNA sequences in this sample. V is TRBV11-2 and J is TRBJ2-7; D gene uncertain. Germline V lookup: CDR1 SGHAT, CDR2 FQNNGV. The V end was cut by 1 base, the J end by 6 bases, with 7 bases between. This CDR3 is built from 12 residues. The CDR3 sequence is CASSLGGGEQYF. CDR3 DNA: TGTGCCAGCAGCTTAGGCGGCGGCGAGCAGTACTTC.

This clone was detected once. The rearrangement uses TRBV7-8 and TRBJ1-1; no definite D call. This CDR3 spans 13 amino acids. From germline, CDR1 is SGHVS and CDR2 FQNEAQ. Trimming shortened V by 5 bases and J by 6 bases, and 13 bases separated the two germline ends. Here the CDR3 reads CASSLERSAEAFF. The CDR3 DNA reads TGTGCCAGCAGCCTAGAGCGCAGCGCTGAAGCTTTCTTT.

V usage is TRBV5-1 and J usage is TRBJ2-2; 7 positions match TRBD2. Germline-derived CDR1 and CDR2 are SGHRS and YFSETQ. This CDR3 is built from 15 residues. Losses at the gene ends were 4 bases for V and 3 bases for J; bases not matched to a gene: 6. The CDR3 reads CASSTGTTDTGELFF. CDR3 nucleotides: TGCGCCAGCAGCACCGGGACTACCGACACCGGGGAGCTGTTTTTT.

The chain joins TRBV5-4 to TRBJ2-1, with 7 bases matching TRBD1. The CDR3 is 14 residues long. In germline, CDR1 is SGHNT, CDR2 YYREEE (reference sequence). V lost 4 bases, J lost 5 bases, and 6 bases stayed unmatched. Here the CDR3 reads CASSSRDSDNEQFF. The CDR3, as DNA: TGTGCCAGCAGCAGCCGGGACAGCGACAATGAGCAGTTCTTC.

This clone came up a few times. This sequence joins TRBV2 and TRBJ1-5; 9 bases agree with TRBD1. The length of the CDR3 is 15 residues. V lost 4 bases, J lost 6 bases, and 7 bases stayed unmatched. Germline-derived CDR1 and CDR2 are SNHLY and FYNNEI. The CDR3 loop is CASSVGDREAQPQHF. The CDR3 DNA reads as TGTGCCAGCAGTGTGGGGGACAGGGAGGCTCAGCCCCAGCATTTT.

This rearrangement joins TRBV6-5 to TRBJ1-4; TRBD1 aligns across 8 bases. The CDR3 is 14 residues long. After removal of 5 bases from V and 8 bases from J, the junction contained 7 bases not matched to a gene. Germline loops: CDR1 MNHEY, CDR2 SVGAGI. CDR3 coding DNA: TGTGCCAGCAGTGGCAGGGGGCTGGTGGAAAAACTGTTTTTT. This encodes CASSGRGLVEKLFF.

The chain joins TRBV28 to TRBJ1-5, with D maybe TRBD1 (6 bases). V gave up 4 bases and J gave up 3 bases, with 22 bases separating them. This CDR3 region has 18 residues. CDR1 and CDR2 from the germline V gene are MDHEN and SYDVKM. The CDR3 loop reads CASSWSTGGGGHNQPQHF. CDR3 bases: TGTGCCAGCAGTTGGTCGACAGGCGGGGGAGGCCACAATCAGCCCCAGCATTTT.

The V call is TRBV28, the J call TRBJ1-3; no definite D call. The V gene lost 5 bases and the J gene lost 0 bases, with 5 bases spanning the gap. The germline V gene encodes CDR1 MDHEN and CDR2 SYDVKM. The CDR3 is 13 amino acids. CDR3: CASSPDSGNTIYF. The CDR3 DNA follows: TGTGCCAGCAGTCCAGACTCTGGAAACACCATATATTTT.